Listed here are 11 T cell receptor beta chains from one sample, sequenced in a study of OX40 agonist ivuxolimab in advanced cancers. Only in-frame clones appear in the TCRdb table, and some are missing; sequencing was by immunoSEQ multiplex PCR. The sample comprises fewer than 90,000 clones, roughly 85% of which are singletons, and 2.5% to 3.5% rests with the top ten. The specimen comprised CD4+ or CD8+ T cells sorted from blood, sampled in a trial of the OX40 agonist ivuxolimab. Receptors were obtained from an adult with an advanced solid tumor such as melanoma, head and neck, liver or kidney cancer.

This clone appeared once. The J gene is TRBJ2-2, the V gene TRBV7-2; 8 bases map to TRBD1. This CDR3 region has 16 residues. Germline loops: CDR1 SGHTA, CDR2 FQGNSA. After removal of 5 bases from V and 5 bases from J, the junction contained 10 bases not matched to a gene. The CDR3 DNA reads TGTGCCAGCAGCCGACGGACAGGGTTTGAAACCGGGGAGCTGTTTTTT. Translation: CASSRRTGFETGELFF.

The CDR3 loop reads CASSEGAPKNIQYF. The CDR3 DNA reads as TGTGCCAGCAGTGAAGGGGCCCCCAAAAACATTCAGTACTTC. The chain employs TRBV2 and TRBJ2-4; D not certain. This CDR3 region has 14 residues. Germline V gene data show CDR1 as SNHLY and CDR2 as FYNNEI. The germline V and J ends were trimmed by 1 base and 2 bases, with 6 bases remaining between them.

The J gene is TRBJ2-4, the V gene TRBV6-1; the match to TRBD1 covers 8 bases. The CDR3 runs to 15 residues. From germline, CDR1 is MNHNS and CDR2 SASEGT. With V trimmed by 3 bases and J by 3 bases, 4 bases remained unmatched. The CDR3 spells CASSDVTGVKNIQYF. CDR3 DNA sequence: TGTGCCAGCAGTGACGTGACAGGGGTCAAAAACATTCAGTACTTC.

The chain joins TRBV4-3 to TRBJ2-3, with D hard to call. CDR3 length: 12 residues. The V and J ends lost 1 base and 7 bases respectively, with 6 bases between them. Germline V gene sequence: CDR1 LGHNA, CDR2 YSLEER. The CDR3 bases are TGCGCCAGCAGCCAAGTAGGTAATACGCAGTATTTT. This gives the protein CASSQVGNTQYF.

The chain carries TRBV19 and TRBJ1-1; 9 bases are a match to TRBD1. The ends lost 4 bases at V and 2 bases at J; junction bases unmatched: 5. CDR3 size: 15 residues. Germline CDR1 LNHDA, CDR2 SQIVND (reference sequence). DNA of the CDR3: TGTGCCAGTAGTACTCACAGGGGGCGAAACACTGAAGCTTTCTTT. Translated, it gives CASSTHRGRNTEAFF.

V gene TRBV6-5 combines with J gene TRBJ1-1; a weak D match, TRBD1 (6 bases). Looked up from germline, CDR1 is MNHEY and CDR2 is SVGAGI. V was trimmed by 4 bases and J by 6 bases, leaving 15 bases between them. CDR3 length: 14 amino acids. CDR3 sequence (DNA): TGTGCCAGCAGTTTCACAGGGACTCAATCTGAAGCTTTCTTT. It specifies CASSFTGTQSEAFF.

The V and J genes are TRBV30 and TRBJ1-3; D gene unclear. The V end was cut by 4 bases, the J end by 4 bases, with 11 bases between. Germline V lookup: CDR1 GTSNPN, CDR2 SVGIG (reference sequence). There are 13 residues in the CDR3. This CDR3 is CAWKRGGGNTIYF. The CDR3 coding sequence is TGTGCCTGGAAAAGAGGAGGCGGAAACACCATATATTTT.

As concerns this clone: Distinct nucleotide sequences in the sample also encode this CDR3. The V gene is TRBV6-5, the J gene TRBJ1-1; D is perhaps TRBD1 (5 bases). Trimming cost V 0 bases and J 2 bases, with 10 bases left between them. The CDR3 totals 15 residues. Germline CDR1 reads MNHEY; CDR2 reads SVGAGI. The DNA of the CDR3 is TGTGCCAGCAGTTACTCGGGGCAGTACAACACTGAAGCTTTCTTT. Residues: CASSYSGQYNTEAFF.

Of note for this clone: In the same sample, other DNA sequences code for this CDR3. The chain has TRBV5-1 and TRBJ1-2; D gene ambiguous. The CDR3 consists of 12 residues. V lost 4 bases and J lost 2, with 6 bases in between. CDR1 SGHRS and CDR2 YFSETQ come from the germline V gene. This chain's CDR3 is CASSPQNYGYTF. Here the CDR3 DNA reads TGCGCCAGCAGCCCACAGAACTATGGCTACACCTTC.

V usage is TRBV18 and J usage is TRBJ2-7; weak D call: TRBD1 (6 bases). The germline gives CDR1 KGHSH, CDR2 LQKENI. This CDR3 contains 15 residues. The germline V and J ends were trimmed by 3 bases and 2 bases, with 14 bases remaining between them. The CDR3 loop reads CASSPSEQGTYEQYF. The CDR3 nucleotides are TGTGCCAGCTCACCTTCGGAACAGGGTACCTACGAGCAGTACTTC.

The chain carries TRBV7-9 and TRBJ1-5; no clear D gene. V lost 5 bases and J lost 5, with 13 bases in between. CDR1 and CDR2 from the germline V gene are SEHNR and FQNEAQ (reference sequence). This CDR3 comprises 14 residues. CDR3 sequence (DNA): TGTGCCAGCAGCAAAGGAACAGACCATCAGCCCCAGCATTTT. It codes for CASSKGTDHQPQHF.